This TCR beta chain was retrieved from a study of shared clonotypes between healthy human individuals. Overall study context: Serving as donors were a couple of women and a few men, whose ages spanned 18 to 49.

Whole-study results and caveats: Owing to a small donor count, the genetic and exposure-history diversity represented was limited.

V shed 1 base, J shed 2 bases, and the junction held 11 bases outside the gene matches. The CDR3 length is 17 residues. Germline CDR1 reads SGHDN; CDR2 reads FVKESK. Concerning this clone: Its antigen is not known.

CD45RO-negative, CCR7-selected cells formed the naive CD8 fraction, which excluded terminally differentiated effector memory CD45RA+ cells. The data were produced by immunoSEQ multiplex PCR, yet TCRdb's version contains in-frame clones alone and is incomplete. The data show hundreds of thousands of clones, about 96% seen once. This chain links TRBV14 with TRBJ2-7, with 7 bases aligning to TRBD1. The TCR originated in a young woman in good health. The specimen was naive CD8+ T cells sorted from blood. In nucleotides, the CDR3 is TGTGCCAGCAGCCAAGCCGGGGACAGTCGGGCTCCCTACGAGCAGTACTTC. It codes for CASSQAGDSRAPYEQYF.